Sequencing of this T cell receptor (beta chain) was carried out in a study of T cells after yellow fever vaccination. The V and J ends lost 4 bases and 7 bases, in that order; junction bases with no gene match: 8. The CDR3 length is 15 residues. CDR1 is MGHRA, CDR2 YSYEKL, per germline. This clonotype occurred a few times. TCRdb itself ran the 5' RACE reads through MiXCR, one entry per CDR3 protein. The sample lists about 120,000 distinct CDR3 sequences, about 16% seen once, with roughly 47% in the top ten. The chain carries TRBV4-1 and TRBJ2-1, with 9 bases matching TRBD1. The sequence was obtained from a young man who received the YFV17D yellow fever vaccine. The specimen comprised CD8+ T cells sorted from PBMCs, sampled 5 days after the yellow fever booster vaccination. CDR3: CASSPILGTGNEQFF. In DNA, the CDR3 is TGCGCCAGCAGCCCGATACTTGGGACAGGGAATGAGCAGTTCTTC.